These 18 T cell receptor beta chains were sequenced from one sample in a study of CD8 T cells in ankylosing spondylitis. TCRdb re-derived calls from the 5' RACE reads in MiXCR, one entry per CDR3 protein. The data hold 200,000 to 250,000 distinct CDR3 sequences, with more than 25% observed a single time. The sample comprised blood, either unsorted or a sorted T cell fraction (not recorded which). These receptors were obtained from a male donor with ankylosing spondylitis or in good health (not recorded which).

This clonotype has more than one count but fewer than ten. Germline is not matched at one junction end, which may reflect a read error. The DNA of the CDR3 is TGTGCCAGCAGCCGGGGCAGCAGCTCCTATAATTCACCCCTCCACTTC. Translation gives CASSRGSSSYNSPLHF. This chain uses TRBV7-2 with TRBJ1-6; tentative D call: TRBD1 (5 bases). CDR3 length: 16 residues. Germline values: CDR1 SGHTA, CDR2 FQGNSA. The full variable domain, with the rest looked up from reference TRBV7-2 and TRBJ1-6, is GAGVSQSPSNKVTEKGKDVELRCDPISGHTALYWYRQSLGQGLEFLIYFQGNSAPDKSGLPSDRFSAERTGGSVSTLTIQRTQQEDSAVYLCASSRGSSSYNSPLHFGNGTRLTVT.

The CDR3 nucleotides are TGCAGTGCTAAAGACTTAGCGGGGGGACCTCTCGCAACTTACAATGAGCAGTTCTTC. Encoded protein: CSAKDLAGGPLATYNEQFF. The chain is built from TRBV20-1 and TRBJ2-1, with TRBD2 identical over 10 bases. The CDR3 extends over 19 amino acids. The ends lost 4 bases at V and 4 bases at J; junction bases unmatched: 19. Germline V lookup: CDR1 DFQATT, CDR2 SNEGSKA (reference sequence).

The CDR3 is CASSQVTGTQGIYEQYF. For the CDR3, the DNA is TGCGCCAGCAGCCAGGTTACAGGTACCCAAGGTATCTACGAGCAGTACTTC. The V gene is TRBV4-1, the J gene TRBJ2-7, with D possibly TRBD1 on 5 matching bases. V lost 3 bases and J lost 3, with 21 bases in between. CDR1 and CDR2 (germline): MGHRA, YSYEKL. The CDR3 spans 17 residues.

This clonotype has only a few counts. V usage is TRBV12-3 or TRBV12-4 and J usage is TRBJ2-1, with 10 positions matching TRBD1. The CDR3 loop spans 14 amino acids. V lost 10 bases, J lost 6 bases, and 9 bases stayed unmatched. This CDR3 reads CATKPGQGFNEQFF. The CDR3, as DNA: TGTGCCACCAAACCGGGACAGGGGTTCAATGAGCAGTTCTTC.

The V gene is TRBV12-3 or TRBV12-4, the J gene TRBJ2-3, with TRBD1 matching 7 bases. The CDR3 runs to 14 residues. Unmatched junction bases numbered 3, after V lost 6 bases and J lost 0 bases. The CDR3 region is CASRQGLSTDTQYF. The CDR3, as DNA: TGTGCCAGCAGACAGGGGTTGAGCACAGATACGCAGTATTTT.

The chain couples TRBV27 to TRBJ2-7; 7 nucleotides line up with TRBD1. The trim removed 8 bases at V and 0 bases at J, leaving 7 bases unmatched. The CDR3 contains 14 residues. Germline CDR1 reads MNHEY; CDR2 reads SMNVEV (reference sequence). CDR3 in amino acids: CASGNRGPSYEQYF. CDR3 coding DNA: TGTGCCAGCGGAAACAGGGGCCCCTCCTACGAGCAGTACTTC.

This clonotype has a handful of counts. CDR3 region: CASSSFRTETYEQYF. CDR3 bases: TGTGCCAGCAGCTCATTTCGGACGGAGACCTACGAGCAGTACTTC. The chain combines TRBV11-2 with TRBJ2-7; no clear D gene. The germline V and J ends were trimmed by 4 bases and 2 bases, with 15 bases remaining between them. This CDR3 contains 15 residues. Germline CDR1 reads SGHAT; CDR2 reads FQNNGV.

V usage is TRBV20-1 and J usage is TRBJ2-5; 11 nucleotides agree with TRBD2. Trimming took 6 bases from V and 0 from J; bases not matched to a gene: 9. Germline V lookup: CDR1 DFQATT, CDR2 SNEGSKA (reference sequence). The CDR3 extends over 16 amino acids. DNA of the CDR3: TGCAGTGCCAACCCTTTACTAGCGGGGGACCAAGAGACCCAGTACTTC. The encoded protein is CSANPLLAGDQETQYF.

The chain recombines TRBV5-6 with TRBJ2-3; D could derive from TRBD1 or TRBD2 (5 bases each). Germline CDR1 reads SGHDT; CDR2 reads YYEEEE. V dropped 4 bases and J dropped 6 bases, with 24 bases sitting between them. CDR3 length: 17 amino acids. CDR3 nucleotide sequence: TGTGCCAGCAGCATCCAAACCGGGACCCCCGGCGTGGATACGCAGTATTTT. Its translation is CASSIQTGTPGVDTQYF.

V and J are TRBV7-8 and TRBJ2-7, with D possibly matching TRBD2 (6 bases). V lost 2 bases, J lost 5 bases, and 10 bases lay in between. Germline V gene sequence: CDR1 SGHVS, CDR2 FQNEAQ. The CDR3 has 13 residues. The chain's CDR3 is CASSLTGSNEQYF. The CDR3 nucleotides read TGTGCCAGCAGCTTAACCGGGAGCAACGAGCAGTACTTC. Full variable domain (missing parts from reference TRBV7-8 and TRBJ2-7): GAGVSQSPRYKVAKRGQDVALRCDPISGHVSLFWYQQALGQGPEFLTYFQNEAQLDKSGLPSDRFFAERPEGSVSTLKIQRTQQEDSAVYLCASSLTGSNEQYFGPGTRLTVT.

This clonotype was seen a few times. CDR3 region: CAWSVARNEQYF. Written as DNA, the CDR3 is TGTGCCTGGAGTGTAGCAAGGAACGAGCAGTACTTC. The chain employs TRBV30 and TRBJ2-7; D not resolved. V was shortened by 0 bases and J by 5 bases, with 8 bases between the two germline ends. This CDR3 is 12 amino acids long. Germline loops: CDR1 GTSNPN, CDR2 SVGIG (reference sequence). Based on the CDR3 plus reference TRBV30 and TRBJ2-7, the full variable domain is SQTIHQWPATLVQPVGSPLSLECTVEGTSNPNLYWYRQAAGRGLQLLFYSVGIGQISSEVPQNLSASRPQDRQFILSSKKLLLSDSGFYLCAWSVARNEQYFGPGTRLTVT.

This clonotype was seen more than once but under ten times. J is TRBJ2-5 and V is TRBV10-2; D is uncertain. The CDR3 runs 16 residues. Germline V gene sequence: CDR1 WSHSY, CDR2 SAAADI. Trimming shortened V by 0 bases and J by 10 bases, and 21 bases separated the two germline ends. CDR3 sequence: CASSESNFSPPVNQYF. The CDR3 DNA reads TGCGCCAGCAGTGAGTCGAACTTTTCGCCCCCCGTGAACCAGTACTTC.

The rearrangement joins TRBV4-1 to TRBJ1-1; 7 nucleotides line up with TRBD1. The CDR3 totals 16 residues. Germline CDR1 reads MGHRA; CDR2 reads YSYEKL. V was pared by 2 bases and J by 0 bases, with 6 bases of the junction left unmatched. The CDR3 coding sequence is TGCGCCAGCAGCCAATACCGAGGGACAGTGAACACTGAAGCTTTCTTT. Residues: CASSQYRGTVNTEAFF.

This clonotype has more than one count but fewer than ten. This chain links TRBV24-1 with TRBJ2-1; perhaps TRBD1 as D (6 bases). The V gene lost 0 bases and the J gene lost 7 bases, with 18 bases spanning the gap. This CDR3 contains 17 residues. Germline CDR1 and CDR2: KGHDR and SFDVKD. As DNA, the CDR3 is TGTGCCACCAGTGATTTGGCCCCCGGGCAGGGGTGGAATGAGCAGTTCTTC. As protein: CATSDLAPGQGWNEQFF.

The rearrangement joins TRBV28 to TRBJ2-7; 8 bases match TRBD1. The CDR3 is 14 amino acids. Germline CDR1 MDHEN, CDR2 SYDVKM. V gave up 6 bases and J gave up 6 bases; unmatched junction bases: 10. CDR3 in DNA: TGTGCCAGCAGGCGCCTAGTGGACAGGGCCGAGCAGTACTTC. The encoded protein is CASRRLVDRAEQYF.

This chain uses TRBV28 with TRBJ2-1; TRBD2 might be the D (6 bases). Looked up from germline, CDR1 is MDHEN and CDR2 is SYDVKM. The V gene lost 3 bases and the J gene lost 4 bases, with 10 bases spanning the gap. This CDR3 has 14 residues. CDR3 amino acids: CASSFERGYNEQFF. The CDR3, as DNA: TGTGCCAGCAGTTTCGAACGGGGGTACAATGAGCAGTTCTTC.

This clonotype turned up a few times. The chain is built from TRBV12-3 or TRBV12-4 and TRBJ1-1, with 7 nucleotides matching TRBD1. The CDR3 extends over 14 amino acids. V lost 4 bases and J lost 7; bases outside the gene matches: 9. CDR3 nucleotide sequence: TGTGCCAGCAGTTATGGGAGGGGGCGCGATGAAGCTTTCTTT. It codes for CASSYGRGRDEAFF.

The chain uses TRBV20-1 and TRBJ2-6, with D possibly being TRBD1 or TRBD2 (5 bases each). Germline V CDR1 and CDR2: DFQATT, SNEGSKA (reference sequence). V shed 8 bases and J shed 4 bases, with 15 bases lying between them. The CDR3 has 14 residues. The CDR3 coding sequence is TGCAGTTTCCTCGGGGCAGGGGGGGCCAACGTCCTGACTTTC. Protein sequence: CSFLGAGGANVLTF.